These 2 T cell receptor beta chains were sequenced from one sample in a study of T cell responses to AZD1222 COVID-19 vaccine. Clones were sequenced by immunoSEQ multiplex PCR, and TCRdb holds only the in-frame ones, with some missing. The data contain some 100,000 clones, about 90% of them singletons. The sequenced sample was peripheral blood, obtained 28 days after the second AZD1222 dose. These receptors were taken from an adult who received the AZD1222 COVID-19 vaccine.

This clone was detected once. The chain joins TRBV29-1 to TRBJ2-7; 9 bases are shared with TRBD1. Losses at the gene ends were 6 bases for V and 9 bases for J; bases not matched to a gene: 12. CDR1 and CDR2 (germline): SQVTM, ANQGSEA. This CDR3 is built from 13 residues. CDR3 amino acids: CSVEGQGDRGQYF. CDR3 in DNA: TGCAGCGTAGAGGGACAGGGCGACCGCGGGCAGTACTTC.

DNA for the CDR3: TGTGCCAGCAGCCAAGAGCAGGACAGGGGAGAAAAACTGTTTTTT. This gives the protein CASSQEQDRGEKLFF. This chain joins TRBV4-2 and TRBJ1-4; the match to TRBD1 covers 9 bases. V gave up 0 bases and J gave up 8 bases; unmatched junction bases: 4. This CDR3 is built from 15 residues. Germline values: CDR1 LGHNA, CDR2 YNFKEQ.